The 9 T cell receptor beta chains listed next were all sequenced from one sample in a study of OX40 agonist ivuxolimab in advanced cancers. Sequenced by immunoSEQ multiplex PCR; TCRdb stores in-frame clones only, minus some. The data hold about 66,000 clones, with around 86% observed a single time. The specimen comprised CD4+ or CD8+ T cells sorted from blood, sampled in a trial of the OX40 agonist ivuxolimab. Source of these receptors: an adult with an advanced solid tumor such as melanoma, head and neck, liver or kidney cancer.

This clone was seen only once. The chain combines TRBV6-5 with TRBJ1-2; D is perhaps TRBD1 (5 bases). Trimming took 2 bases from V and 4 from J, leaving 14 bases between them. CDR3 length: 15 amino acids. CDR1 is MNHEY and CDR2 is SVGAGI in the germline V gene. The CDR3 nucleotides read TGTGCCAGCAGTTACCAGGGTGGACGGCCCTATGGCTACACCTTC. Amino acids: CASSYQGGRPYGYTF.

This chain connects TRBV5-1 to TRBJ2-5; D call uncertain. Per the germline V gene, CDR1 is SGHRS and CDR2 is YFSETQ. This CDR3 is 13 amino acids long. V dropped 0 bases and J dropped 5 bases, with 8 bases sitting between them. CDR3 residues: CASSLGFSETQYF. The CDR3 nucleotides are TGCGCCAGCAGCTTGGGATTTTCTGAGACCCAGTACTTC.

The chain carries TRBV7-2 and TRBJ1-1; TRBD1 matches 9 bases. The germline gives CDR1 SGHTA, CDR2 FQGNSA. The CDR3 runs 15 residues. V trimming: 5 bases; J trimming: 5 bases; junction bases outside the gene matches: 9. The CDR3 spells CASSITGGWGTEAFF. Here the CDR3 DNA reads TGTGCCAGCAGCATAACAGGGGGCTGGGGAACTGAAGCTTTCTTT.

CDR3 DNA sequence: TGTGCCAGCTCACCAAACGGACAGGGGAAATCTGGAAACACCATATATTTT. The encoded protein is CASSPNGQGKSGNTIYF. The chain recombines TRBV18 with TRBJ1-3; 9 bases are shared with TRBD1. Germline V gene data show CDR1 as KGHSH and CDR2 as LQKENI. The junction had 6 bases not matched to a gene; V was cut back by 2 bases and J by 1 base. CDR3 length equals 17 residues.

This chain links TRBV5-6 with TRBJ2-5; tentatively, D is TRBD1 (6 bases). Trimming shortened V by 2 bases and J by 3 bases, and 11 bases separated the two germline ends. This CDR3 has 14 residues. Germline-derived CDR1 and CDR2 are SGHDT and YYEEEE. The CDR3 nucleotides are TGTGCCAGCAGCTTAAGGACAGTTGAAGAGACCCAGTACTTC. This sequence encodes CASSLRTVEETQYF. The variable domain in full, completed from reference TRBV5-6 and TRBJ2-5, reads DAGVTQSPTHLIKTRGQQVTLRCSPKSGHDTVSWYQQALGQGPQFIFQYYEEEERQRGNFPDRFSGHQFPNYSSELNVNALLLGDSALYLCASSLRTVEETQYFGPGTRLLVL.

This clone was found a few times. V is TRBV2 and J is TRBJ2-2; D possibly matches TRBD1 or TRBD2 (5 bases each). Germline V gives CDR1 SNHLY, CDR2 FYNNEI. Deletions cut 4 bases from V and 6 bases from J, with 9 bases between. This CDR3 contains 13 residues. CDR3 residues: CASSVGAAGELFF. CDR3 bases: TGTGCCAGCAGTGTCGGGGCCGCCGGGGAGCTGTTTTTT. Looking up the rest from reference TRBV2 and TRBJ2-2 gives the full variable domain: EPEVTQTPSHQVTQMGQEVILRCVPISNHLYFYWYRQILGQKVEFLVSFYNNEISEKSEIFDDQFSVERPDGSNFTLKIRSTKLEDSAMYFCASSVGAAGELFFGEGSRLTVL.

The chain joins TRBV25-1 to TRBJ2-7; TRBD1 matches 9 bases. The V segment lost 1 base and the J segment 6 bases; nucleotides outside the gene matches: 7. In germline, CDR1 is MGHDK, CDR2 SYGVNS. This CDR3 is built from 15 residues. The CDR3 region has the DNA TGTGCCAGCAGTGAATTGGGACAGGGTCCTCGCGAGCAGTACTTC. It translates to CASSELGQGPREQYF.

The chain links TRBV19 to TRBJ1-4; unclear D gene. The CDR3 is 13 amino acids. Germline CDR1 and CDR2: LNHDA and SQIVND (reference sequence). The V end was cut by 6 bases, the J end by 16 bases, with 21 bases between. The CDR3 loop is CASRNLGSQDPFF. Written as DNA, the CDR3 is TGTGCCAGTAGGAACTTGGGGTCTCAGGATCCGTTTTTT.

The chain employs TRBV7-2 and TRBJ2-1; 7 nucleotides agree with TRBD2. V shed 5 bases and J 12 bases; nucleotides not matched to a gene: 10. CDR3 length equals 13 residues. The V gene's germline CDR1 is SGHTA and CDR2 FQGNSA. The CDR3: CASSPIGAGVQFF. As DNA, the CDR3 is TGTGCCAGCAGCCCCATTGGGGCGGGAGTGCAGTTCTTC.